What follows describes a single T cell receptor beta chain. The sample is drawn from a study of blood T cell repertoires in COVID-19. Study at large: Both acute and convalescent COVID-19 samples were obtained from the United States, Italy and Spain. T cells, B-cell-depleted T cells, or PBMCs supplied cDNA or gDNA.

Germline CDR1 is SGHKS and CDR2 is YYEKEE (reference sequence). The CDR3 is made up of 15 amino acids. The V end lost 0 bases, the J end lost 1 base, and 10 bases lay between the germline ends. In the authors' methods: For nucleated cells, counts were estimated from reference gene primer amplification. Some clones are missing from TCRdb's copy, which holds only in-frame ones; the method was immunoSEQ multiplex PCR. From that table come the V and J calls and clone size; the DNA was used to work out D and trimming. The data show some 46,000 clones, about 87% seen once. Sequencing was done on a sample of peripheral blood. The TCR was taken from a man aged 45-60 years with acute or convalescent COVID-19. The chain links TRBV5-5 to TRBJ1-1; weak D call: TRBD1 (5 bases). The CDR3 DNA sequence: TGTGCCAGCAGCTTGGTACTGGGGCCGAACACTGAAGCTTTCTTT. Its translation: CASSLVLGPNTEAFF.